The rows below give T cell receptor beta chains drawn from one sample of a study of cytomegalovirus exposure and HLA in healthy donors. Generated by immunoSEQ multiplex PCR, the TCRdb table keeps only in-frame clones and is missing some. The sample contains about 130,000 clones, around four fifths of which appear only once. The source material was PBMCs. The source is a woman between 35 and 50 years old in good health and CMV-seropositive. CDR3s include the opening cysteine and the closing phenylalanine or tryptophan. Only some rows state a clone size, as once, few, many or a class for expanded clones.

clone size	J gene	V gene	CDR3 protein
-	TRBJ2-7	TRBV9	CASSVEGTGTLYEQYF
once	TRBJ1-6	TRBV19	CASSLKGQGSDSPLHF
medium-sized	TRBJ2-2	TRBV15	CATGTGGEAGELFF
once	TRBJ2-5	TRBV5-1	CASSGNRVGVETQYF
-	TRBJ2-3	TRBV7-2	CASSQSTGRTDTQYF
-	TRBJ2-7	TRBV29-1	CSAQGTAEVEQYF
-	TRBJ1-3	TRBV2	CASRRDRLFSGNTIYF
few	TRBJ2-2	TRBV4-1	CASSRRVGTGGATGELFF
-	TRBJ1-2	TRBV6-5	CASSDRGHYGYTF
-	TRBJ2-7	TRBV7-9	CASSPTTGKDEQYF
-	TRBJ1-2	TRBV4-1	CASSEEHRGNGYTF
few	TRBJ1-1	TRBV5-4	CASSLDGEGNTEAFF
-	TRBJ1-5	TRBV5-8	CASSLGLRGLGNQPQHF
-	TRBJ2-2	TRBV12-5	CASGFGGGLVTGELFF
-	TRBJ1-1	TRBV28	CASSLMGQLNTEAFF
few	TRBJ1-1	TRBV7-8	CASSRDGGRTEAFF
-	TRBJ2-5	TRBV30	CAWRQGGQETQYF
-	TRBJ1-4	TRBV18	CASYRGATNEKLFF
-	TRBJ2-7	TRBV30	CAWTSGSGREQYF
-	TRBJ1-2	TRBV13	CASSLLRGDRVREDYGYTF
-	TRBJ2-3	TRBV5-4	CASSLAGGPADTQYF
-	TRBJ2-2	TRBV5-1	CASSYQGVANTGELFF
-	TRBJ1-1	TRBV7-3	CASAPSRDTEAFF
-	TRBJ2-7	TRBV5-4	CASSLDGRLGEQYF
-	TRBJ1-1	TRBV18	CASSGFSVNTEAFF
-	TRBJ2-1	TRBV4-1	CASSQTRDNEQFF
few	TRBJ1-1	TRBV9	CASSATGVYTEAFF
-	TRBJ1-6	TRBV28	CASAAPGQFLHF
-	TRBJ1-1	TRBV6-1	CASSEGGGSTEAFF
-	TRBJ2-7	TRBV19	CASSIFAGDSYEQYF
-	TRBJ1-2	TRBV5-1	CASSYTGTGGFGYTF
few	TRBJ2-1	TRBV6-5	CASSTRGEQFF
-	TRBJ2-3	TRBV29-1	CSVDEEVGGTDTQYF
-	TRBJ1-1	TRBV10-1	CASTLEGAPRTEAFF
few	TRBJ1-3	TRBV30	CAWRPSSGNTIYF